A selection of T cell receptor beta chains follows, all from one sample in a study of PD-1 blockade in classical Hodgkin lymphoma. Profiled with immunoSEQ multiplex PCR; TCRdb holds only in-frame clones, not every one. The data contain around 91,000 clones, 75% to 90% of them singletons. The material was peripheral blood mononuclear cells (PBMCs), obtained at baseline. These receptors came from a human donor with classical Hodgkin lymphoma. Both conserved end residues are part of each CDR3. Each record gives: clone size, J gene, CDR3 length, V gene, D gene, CDR3 protein. The D gene is left open where the match is weak. Some rows mark clone size as missing; the rest say once, few, many or name a class of expanded clone.

size: -; J: TRBJ2-7; length: 13; V: TRBV28; D: -; CDR3: CASTLGSTYEQYF
size: -; J: TRBJ2-7; length: 15; V: TRBV18; D: -; CDR3: CASSTAGTASYEQYF
size: -; J: TRBJ1-2; length: 15; V: TRBV7-8; D: TRBD1; CDR3: CASSPPTGTGYGYTF
size: few; J: TRBJ1-1; length: 15; V: TRBV5-1; D: -; CDR3: CASSTAGRTNTEAFF
size: -; J: TRBJ2-7; length: 16; V: TRBV13; D: TRBD2; CDR3: CASSLRGLAGAYEQYF
size: -; J: TRBJ1-2; length: 13; V: TRBV18; D: -; CDR3: CASSQIVDYGYTF
size: -; J: TRBJ2-2; length: 13; V: TRBV6-1; D: -; CDR3: CASSEGVAGELFF
size: -; J: TRBJ1-2; length: 14; V: TRBV27; D: -; CDR3: CASSLRQTNYGYTF
size: -; J: TRBJ1-1; length: 13; V: TRBV11-2; D: -; CDR3: CASSSQGYTEAFF
size: -; J: TRBJ2-1; length: 13; V: TRBV10-3; D: -; CDR3: CAISTAEYNEQFF
size: -; J: TRBJ1-2; length: 14; V: TRBV2; D: TRBD1; CDR3: CASSRQGSNYGYTF
size: -; J: TRBJ2-1; length: 13; V: TRBV6-4; D: -; CDR3: CASSLDGGNEQFF
size: -; J: TRBJ1-4; length: 18; V: TRBV18; D: TRBD1; CDR3: CASEMNRGPGSTNEKLFF